These T cell receptor beta chains were read from a single sample in a study of CD8+ T cells in alopecia areata. Profiled with immunoSEQ multiplex PCR; TCRdb holds only in-frame clones, not every one. The sample holds about 110,000 clones; approximately 61% are singletons and the top ten take 20% to 25%. The sequenced sample was NKG2D-low CD8+ T cells sorted from blood. The receptor set was obtained from a human donor with alopecia areata. CDR3s include the opening cysteine and the closing phenylalanine or tryptophan.

j_call: TRBJ2-2
v_call: TRBV6-5
cdr3_aa: CASSIVNTGELFF

j_call: TRBJ2-7
v_call: TRBV29-1
cdr3_aa: CSVEDTSGVSYEQYF

j_call: TRBJ2-7
v_call: TRBV27
cdr3_aa: CASSFFEGNEQYF

j_call: TRBJ2-1
v_call: TRBV27
cdr3_aa: CASSLSVQNEQFF

j_call: TRBJ2-1
v_call: TRBV2
cdr3_aa: CASSVPVSSYNEQFF

j_call: TRBJ1-5
v_call: TRBV19
cdr3_aa: CASSPGGESNQPQHF

j_call: TRBJ2-1
v_call: TRBV7-6
cdr3_aa: CASSLVGTSNEQFF

j_call: TRBJ1-1
v_call: TRBV5-1
cdr3_aa: CASSPGTEAFF

j_call: TRBJ2-1
v_call: TRBV14
cdr3_aa: CASSQEWDRGGEQFF

j_call: TRBJ2-3
v_call: TRBV7-8
cdr3_aa: CASSFPVSTRADTQYF

j_call: TRBJ2-7
v_call: TRBV13
cdr3_aa: CASSSGTSEYEQYF

j_call: TRBJ1-2
v_call: TRBV5-6
cdr3_aa: CASSLGPGTGGDSTF

j_call: TRBJ2-3
v_call: TRBV10-1
cdr3_aa: CASSGSGTGRTDTQYF

j_call: TRBJ2-7
v_call: TRBV7-2
cdr3_aa: CASSLRTSWGYEQYF

j_call: TRBJ1-2
v_call: TRBV13
cdr3_aa: CASSLGDRSSYGYTF

j_call: TRBJ2-4
v_call: TRBV27
cdr3_aa: CASSPRGGQENIQYF

j_call: TRBJ2-1
v_call: TRBV19
cdr3_aa: CASSIAVTNEQFF

j_call: TRBJ2-7
v_call: TRBV30
cdr3_aa: CAWSVQGPYEQYF